This TCR beta chain was recorded in a study of blood T cell repertoires in COVID-19. Assay: immunoSEQ multiplex PCR; the TCRdb copy retains only in-frame clones and omits some. The sample includes fewer than 450,000 clones, 87% of them seen just once. The V and J ends lost 5 bases and 0 bases respectively, with 8 bases between them. The CDR3 is made up of 14 amino acids. Germline V lookup: CDR1 SNHLY, CDR2 FYNNEI. The gene calls are TRBV2 and TRBJ1-3; D is unclear. The TCR sequence derives from a woman aged 30 to 39 who had recovered from COVID-19. Source material: PBMCs or T cells enriched from blood (not recorded which). In DNA form, the CDR3 reads TGTGCCAGCAGTAACAGTGTCTCTGGAAACACCATATATTTT. It codes for CASSNSVSGNTIYF.